This T cell receptor beta chain was recorded in a study of CD8+CD57+ T cells in acquired aplastic anemia. Study information: Mean yield of DNA from sorted CD4+ and CD8+ cells was roughly 3.2 ug.

The V end lost 6 bases, the J end lost 5 bases, and 19 bases lay between the germline ends. The CDR3 spans 14 residues. Germline CDR1 DFQATT, CDR2 SNEGSKA (reference sequence). Whoever was chosen for sequencing had shown CD8+CD57+ cell expansion by flow cytometry. Therapy had not been given to patients before blood sampling. Many counts were recorded for this clonotype. The target antigen is unknown. TCR beta VDJ and CDR3 profiles were obtained from a genomic DNA template. Via MiXCR, TCRdb re-called the reads, giving one row per CDR3 protein. This sample carries over 250,000 distinct CDR3 sequences, 45% to 65% of them seen once, and the ten largest clones take 1.3%. Study observations and caveats: Common to patients and controls were twenty-nine CD8+ CDR3 sequences.

The sample taken for sequencing was sorted CD4+, CD8+, or CD8+CD57+ T cells (not recorded which) from PBMCs. V and J are TRBV20-1 and TRBJ1-1, with D maybe TRBD1 (6 bases). This TCR was sampled from a human donor with aplastic anemia. CDR3 loop: CSATLDGGATEAFF. The CDR3, as DNA: TGCAGTGCGACCCTTGACGGGGGGGCAACTGAAGCTTTCTTT.